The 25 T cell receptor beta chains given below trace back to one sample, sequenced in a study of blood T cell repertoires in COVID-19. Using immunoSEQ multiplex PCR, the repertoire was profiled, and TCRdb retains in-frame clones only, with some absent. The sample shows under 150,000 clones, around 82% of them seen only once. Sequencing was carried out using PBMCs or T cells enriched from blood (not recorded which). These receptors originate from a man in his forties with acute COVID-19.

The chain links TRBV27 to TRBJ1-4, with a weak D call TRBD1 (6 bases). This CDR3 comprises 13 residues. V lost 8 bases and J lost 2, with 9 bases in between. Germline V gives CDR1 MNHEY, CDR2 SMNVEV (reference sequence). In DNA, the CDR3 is TGTGCCAGCCTCGACAGGACTAATGAAAAACTGTTTTTT. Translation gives CASLDRTNEKLFF.

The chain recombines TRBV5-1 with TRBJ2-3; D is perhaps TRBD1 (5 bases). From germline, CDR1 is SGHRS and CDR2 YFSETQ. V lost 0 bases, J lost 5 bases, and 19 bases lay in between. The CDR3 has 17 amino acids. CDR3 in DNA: TGCGCCAGCAGCTTGGAGTGGGGCAGGGCCTTAGGAGATACGCAGTATTTT. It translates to CASSLEWGRALGDTQYF.

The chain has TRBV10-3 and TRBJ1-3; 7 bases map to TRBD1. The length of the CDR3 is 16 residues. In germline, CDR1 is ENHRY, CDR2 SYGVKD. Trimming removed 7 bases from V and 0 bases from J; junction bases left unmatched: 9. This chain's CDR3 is CAITDRAGSSGNTIYF. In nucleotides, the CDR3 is TGTGCCATCACCGACAGGGCCGGGAGCTCTGGAAACACCATATATTTT.

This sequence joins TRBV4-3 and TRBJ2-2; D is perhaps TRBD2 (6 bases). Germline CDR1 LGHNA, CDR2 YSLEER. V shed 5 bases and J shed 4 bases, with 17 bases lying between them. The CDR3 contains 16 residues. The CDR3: CASSTYWRGPTGELFF. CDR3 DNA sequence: TGCGCCAGCAGCACTTACTGGCGGGGCCCCACCGGGGAGCTGTTTTTT.

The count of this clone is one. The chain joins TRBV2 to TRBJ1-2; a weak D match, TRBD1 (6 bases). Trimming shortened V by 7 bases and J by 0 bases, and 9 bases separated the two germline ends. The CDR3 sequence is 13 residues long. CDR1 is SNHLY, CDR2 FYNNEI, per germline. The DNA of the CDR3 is TGTGCCAGCAAACAGGGAACTAACTATGGCTACACCTTC. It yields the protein CASKQGTNYGYTF.

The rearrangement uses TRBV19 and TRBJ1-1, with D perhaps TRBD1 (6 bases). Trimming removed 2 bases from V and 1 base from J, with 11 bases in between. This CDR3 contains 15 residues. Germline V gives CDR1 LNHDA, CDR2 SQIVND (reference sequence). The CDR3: CASSIKTGRNTEAFF. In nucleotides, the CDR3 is TGTGCCAGTAGTATAAAAACAGGGAGGAACACTGAAGCTTTCTTT.

Here the CDR3 DNA reads TGTGCCAGCAGCTTAGGTCGGACTAGCGGAGCTTACAATGAGCAGTTCTTC. This sequence encodes CASSLGRTSGAYNEQFF. The chain carries TRBV11-3 and TRBJ2-1; 10 bases match TRBD2. Germline lookup yields CDR1 SGHNT and CDR2 YENEEA. The junction had 7 bases not matched to a gene; V was cut back by 1 base and J by 4 bases. The CDR3 is 17 amino acids.

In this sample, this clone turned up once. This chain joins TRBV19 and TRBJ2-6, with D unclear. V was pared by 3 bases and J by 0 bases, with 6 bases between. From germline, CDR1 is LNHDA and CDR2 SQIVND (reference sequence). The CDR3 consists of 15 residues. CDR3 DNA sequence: TGTGCCAGTAGTATCTCGTCCTCTGGGGCCAACGTCCTGACTTTC. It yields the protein CASSISSSGANVLTF.

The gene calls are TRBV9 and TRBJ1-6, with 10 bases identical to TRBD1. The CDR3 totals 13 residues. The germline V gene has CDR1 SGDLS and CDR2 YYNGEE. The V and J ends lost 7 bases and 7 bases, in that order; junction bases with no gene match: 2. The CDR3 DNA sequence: TGTGCCAGCGGGACAGGGGTAAATTCACCCCTCCACTTT. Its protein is CASGTGVNSPLHF.

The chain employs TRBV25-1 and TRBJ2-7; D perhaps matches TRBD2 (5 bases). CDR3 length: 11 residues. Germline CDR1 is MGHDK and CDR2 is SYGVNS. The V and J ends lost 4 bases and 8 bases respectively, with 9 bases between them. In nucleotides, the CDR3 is TGTGCCAGCAGTGTGGCGGGTCAGCAGTACTTC. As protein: CASSVAGQQYF.

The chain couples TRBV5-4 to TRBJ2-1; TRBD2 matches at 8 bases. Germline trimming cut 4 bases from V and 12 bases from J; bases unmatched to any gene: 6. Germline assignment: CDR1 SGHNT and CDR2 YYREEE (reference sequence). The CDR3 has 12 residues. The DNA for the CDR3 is TGTGCCAGCAGCCCGGGGGGGCCAAGGCAGTTCTTC. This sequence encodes CASSPGGPRQFF.

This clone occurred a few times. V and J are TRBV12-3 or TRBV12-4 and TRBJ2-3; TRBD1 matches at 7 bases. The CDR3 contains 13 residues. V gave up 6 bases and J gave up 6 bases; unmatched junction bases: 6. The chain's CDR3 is CASRETGNDTQYF. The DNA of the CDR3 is TGTGCCAGCAGAGAGACAGGGAACGATACGCAGTATTTT.

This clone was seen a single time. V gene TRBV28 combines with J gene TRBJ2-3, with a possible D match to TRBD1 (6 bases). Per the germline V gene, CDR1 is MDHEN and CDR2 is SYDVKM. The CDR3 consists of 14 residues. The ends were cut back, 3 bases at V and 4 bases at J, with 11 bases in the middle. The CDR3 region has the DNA TGTGCCAGCAGTTTTGGGCAGGGGCCAGATACGCAGTATTTT. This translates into CASSFGQGPDTQYF.

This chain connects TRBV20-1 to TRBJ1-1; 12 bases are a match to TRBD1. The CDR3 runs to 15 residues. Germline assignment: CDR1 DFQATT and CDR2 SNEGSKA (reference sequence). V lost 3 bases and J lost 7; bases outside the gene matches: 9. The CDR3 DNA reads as TGCAGTGCTAGTACGAGGGGACAGGGGGCGGTTGAAGCTTTCTTT. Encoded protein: CSASTRGQGAVEAFF.

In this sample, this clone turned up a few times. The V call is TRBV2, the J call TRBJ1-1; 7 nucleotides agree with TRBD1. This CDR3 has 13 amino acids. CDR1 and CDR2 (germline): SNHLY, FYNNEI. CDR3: CADAGGQNTEAFF. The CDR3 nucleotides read TGTGCTGACGCAGGGGGACAGAACACTGAAGCTTTCTTT.

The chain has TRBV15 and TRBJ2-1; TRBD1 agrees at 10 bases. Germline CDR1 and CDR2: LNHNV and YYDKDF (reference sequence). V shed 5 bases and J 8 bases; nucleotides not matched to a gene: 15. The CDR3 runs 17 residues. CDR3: CATSYSLPGQGSHEQFF. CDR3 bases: TGTGCCACCAGCTACTCCCTCCCGGGACAGGGGTCCCATGAGCAGTTCTTC.

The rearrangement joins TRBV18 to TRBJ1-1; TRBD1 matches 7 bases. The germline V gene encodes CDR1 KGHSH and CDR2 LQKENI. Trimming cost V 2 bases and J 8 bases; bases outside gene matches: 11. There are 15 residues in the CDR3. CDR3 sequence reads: CASSPGPGGLIEAFF. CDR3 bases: TGTGCCAGCTCACCAGGCCCAGGGGGTCTGATCGAAGCTTTCTTT.

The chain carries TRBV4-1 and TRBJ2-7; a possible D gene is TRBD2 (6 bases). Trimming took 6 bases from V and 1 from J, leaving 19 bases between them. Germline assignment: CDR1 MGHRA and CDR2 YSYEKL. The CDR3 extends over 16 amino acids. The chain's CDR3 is CASRPQASARSYEQYF. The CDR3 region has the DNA TGCGCCAGCAGACCACAAGCTAGCGCGCGATCCTACGAGCAGTACTTC.

The DNA for the CDR3 is TGTGCCAGCGCTGGACAGGGGGTAGTTGAAAATGAGCAGTTCTTC. Translating it yields CASAGQGVVENEQFF. This chain links TRBV27 with TRBJ2-1; TRBD1 agrees at 10 bases. The CDR3 has 15 residues. V trimming: 8 bases; J trimming: 7 bases; junction bases outside the gene matches: 11. CDR1 is MNHEY and CDR2 is SMNVEV in the germline V gene (reference sequence).

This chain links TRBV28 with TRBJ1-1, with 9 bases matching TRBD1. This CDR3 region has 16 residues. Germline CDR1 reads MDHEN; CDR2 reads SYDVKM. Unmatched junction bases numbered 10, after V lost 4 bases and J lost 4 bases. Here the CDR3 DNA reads TGTGCCAGCAGTTCCACAGGGGGCTGGGTGGGCACTGAAGCTTTCTTT. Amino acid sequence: CASSSTGGWVGTEAFF.

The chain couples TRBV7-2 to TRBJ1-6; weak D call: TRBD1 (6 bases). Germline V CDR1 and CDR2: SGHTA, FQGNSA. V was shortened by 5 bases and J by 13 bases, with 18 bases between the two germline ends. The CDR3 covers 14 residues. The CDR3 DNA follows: TGTGCCAGCAGCCTACCCCGCGGGGGGGCTCCCCTCCACTTT. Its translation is CASSLPRGGAPLHF.

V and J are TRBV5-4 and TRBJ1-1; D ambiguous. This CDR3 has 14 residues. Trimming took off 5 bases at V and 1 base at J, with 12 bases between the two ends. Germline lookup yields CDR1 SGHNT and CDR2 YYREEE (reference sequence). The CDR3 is CASRRQGGNTEAFF. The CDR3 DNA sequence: TGTGCCAGCAGACGTCAAGGAGGGAACACTGAAGCTTTCTTT.

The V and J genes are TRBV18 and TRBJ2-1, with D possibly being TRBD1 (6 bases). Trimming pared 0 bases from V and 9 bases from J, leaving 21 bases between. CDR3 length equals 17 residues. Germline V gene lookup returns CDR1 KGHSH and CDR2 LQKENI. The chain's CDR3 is CASSPPGAQGTFGEQFF. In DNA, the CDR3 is TGTGCCAGCTCACCACCCGGGGCCCAAGGGACATTTGGTGAGCAGTTCTTC.

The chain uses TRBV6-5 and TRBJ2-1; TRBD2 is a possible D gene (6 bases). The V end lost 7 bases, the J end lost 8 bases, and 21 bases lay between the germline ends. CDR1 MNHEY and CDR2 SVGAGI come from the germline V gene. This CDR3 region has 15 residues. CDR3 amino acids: CASNLRLGGLDEQFF. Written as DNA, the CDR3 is TGTGCCAGCAATCTGCGACTAGGAGGTCTCGATGAGCAGTTCTTC.

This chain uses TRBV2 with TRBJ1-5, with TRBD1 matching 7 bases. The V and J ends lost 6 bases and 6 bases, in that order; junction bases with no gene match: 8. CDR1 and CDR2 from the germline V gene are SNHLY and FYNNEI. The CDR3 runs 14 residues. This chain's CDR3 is CASRLGQEPQPQHF. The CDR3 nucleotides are TGTGCCAGCAGATTAGGACAGGAGCCTCAGCCCCAGCATTTT.